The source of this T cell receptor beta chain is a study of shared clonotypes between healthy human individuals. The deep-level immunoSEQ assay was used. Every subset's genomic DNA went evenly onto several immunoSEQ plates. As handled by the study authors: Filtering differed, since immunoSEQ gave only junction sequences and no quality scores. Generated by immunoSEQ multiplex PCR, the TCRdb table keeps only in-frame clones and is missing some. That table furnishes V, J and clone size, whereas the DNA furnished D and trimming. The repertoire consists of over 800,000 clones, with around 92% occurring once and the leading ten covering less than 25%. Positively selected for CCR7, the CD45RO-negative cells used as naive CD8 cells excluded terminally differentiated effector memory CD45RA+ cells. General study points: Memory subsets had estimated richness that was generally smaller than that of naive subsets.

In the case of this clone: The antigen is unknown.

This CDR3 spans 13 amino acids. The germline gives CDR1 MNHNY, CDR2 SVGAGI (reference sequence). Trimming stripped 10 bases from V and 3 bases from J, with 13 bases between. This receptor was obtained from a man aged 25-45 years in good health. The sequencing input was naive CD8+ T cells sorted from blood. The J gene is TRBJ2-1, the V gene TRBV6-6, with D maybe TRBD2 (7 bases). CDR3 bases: TGTGCCACCATAAGGGGGGGCTACAATGAGCAGTTCTTC. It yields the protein CATIRGGYNEQFF.